The rows below give T cell receptor beta chains drawn from one sample of a study of blood T cell repertoires in COVID-19. Profiled with immunoSEQ multiplex PCR; TCRdb holds only in-frame clones, not every one. Among about 94,000 clones, about four fifths were seen once, and the ten largest hold roughly 6.2%. The material sequenced was peripheral blood. The source of these receptors is a man aged 60 to 69 with acute or convalescent COVID-19. CDR3s include the opening cysteine and the closing phenylalanine or tryptophan. The D gene is left open where the match is weak. A row's size may be missing; if present it is once, few, many or a size class.

clone size: once; D gene: TRBD1; J gene: TRBJ2-7; V gene: TRBV7-2; CDR3 DNA: TGTGCCAGCAGCTCTACCCGGGACAGTGCCTACGAGCAGTACTTC; CDR3 protein: CASSSTRDSAYEQYF
clone size: NA; D gene: TRBD1; J gene: TRBJ1-6; V gene: TRBV30; CDR3 DNA: TGTGCCTCCACCGGAGGGGGCGTTAGTAATTCACCCCTCCACTTT; CDR3 protein: CASTGGGVSNSPLHF
clone size: NA; D gene: NA; J gene: TRBJ1-1; V gene: TRBV19; CDR3 DNA: TGTGCCAGTAGTATGATGGGGTCGGGGACTGAAGCTTTCTTT; CDR3 protein: CASSMMGSGTEAFF
clone size: NA; D gene: TRBD1; J gene: TRBJ2-7; V gene: TRBV27; CDR3 DNA: TGTGCCAGCAGTTGGGGGACAGGGGGCTCCTACGAGCAGTACTTC; CDR3 protein: CASSWGTGGSYEQYF
clone size: NA; D gene: NA; J gene: TRBJ1-2; V gene: TRBV19; CDR3 DNA: TGTGCCAGTAGTATAGGGTACAAGGGAGGGGCCCACTATGGCTACACCTTC; CDR3 protein: CASSIGYKGGAHYGYTF
clone size: NA; D gene: NA; J gene: TRBJ2-5; V gene: TRBV6-5; CDR3 DNA: TGTGCCTCGAGACAGGGAGGTCGGGAGACCCAGTACTTC; CDR3 protein: CASRQGGRETQYF
clone size: NA; D gene: TRBD1; J gene: TRBJ1-5; V gene: TRBV7-2; CDR3 DNA: TGTGCCAGCAGCCCCGGGACAGGGGGCGGCAATCAGCCCCAGCATTTT; CDR3 protein: CASSPGTGGGNQPQHF
clone size: NA; D gene: TRBD1; J gene: TRBJ1-6; V gene: TRBV30; CDR3 DNA: TGTGCCTGGACGGGACAGGGGGCGAGCTCACCCCTCCACTTT; CDR3 protein: CAWTGQGASSPLHF
clone size: many; D gene: TRBD1; J gene: TRBJ2-7; V gene: TRBV7-8; CDR3 DNA: TGTGCCAGCAGCTTGGGACAGGGACCTTCCTACGAGCAGTACTTC; CDR3 protein: CASSLGQGPSYEQYF
clone size: NA; D gene: TRBD2; J gene: TRBJ2-3; V gene: TRBV5-4; CDR3 DNA: TGTGCCAGCAGCTCACAGACTAGCGGGGGGGCCGCGGTGCGAGATACGCAGTATTTT; CDR3 protein: CASSSQTSGGAAVRDTQYF
clone size: NA; D gene: TRBD1; J gene: TRBJ1-2; V gene: TRBV13; CDR3 DNA: TGTGCCAGCAGCCCCGGACAGGGCGTCTATGGCTACACCTTC; CDR3 protein: CASSPGQGVYGYTF
clone size: NA; D gene: TRBD1; J gene: TRBJ1-4; V gene: TRBV19; CDR3 DNA: TGTGCCAGTAAGGCGACAGGGGGTGGTTCGGGTGAAAAACTGTTTTTT; CDR3 protein: CASKATGGGSGEKLFF
clone size: few; D gene: NA; J gene: TRBJ2-2; V gene: TRBV7-3; CDR3 DNA: TGTGCCAGCAGCATACAGGGTCTAACCGGGGAGCTGTTTTTT; CDR3 protein: CASSIQGLTGELFF
clone size: NA; D gene: NA; J gene: TRBJ1-6; V gene: TRBV2; CDR3 DNA: TGTGCCAGCAGTGAAGCGGAAGGGGCCGCCGTACCCCTCCACTTT; CDR3 protein: CASSEAEGAAVPLHF
clone size: NA; D gene: NA; J gene: TRBJ1-3; V gene: TRBV24-1; CDR3 DNA: TGTGCCACCAGTGACCCGAGCTCTGGAAACACCATATATTTT; CDR3 protein: CATSDPSSGNTIYF
clone size: NA; D gene: NA; J gene: TRBJ2-7; V gene: TRBV28; CDR3 DNA: TGTGCCAGCAGCGCGATCTACGAGCAGTACTTC; CDR3 protein: CASSAIYEQYF
clone size: NA; D gene: NA; J gene: TRBJ1-5; V gene: TRBV18; CDR3 DNA: TGTGCCAGCTCACCAGGGCGAGACGGACAGCCCCAGCATTTT; CDR3 protein: CASSPGRDGQPQHF
clone size: few; D gene: NA; J gene: TRBJ1-2; V gene: TRBV10-3; CDR3 DNA: TGTGCCATCAGTGAATCGGACACCGGCGGCGTCTATGGCTACACCTTC; CDR3 protein: CAISESDTGGVYGYTF
clone size: NA; D gene: NA; J gene: TRBJ1-4; V gene: TRBV10-3; CDR3 DNA: TGTGCCATCAGTGAGTCATCGGGGGACGGTGAAAAACTGTTTTTT; CDR3 protein: CAISESSGDGEKLFF
clone size: NA; D gene: TRBD2; J gene: TRBJ2-4; V gene: TRBV7-2; CDR3 DNA: TGTGCCAGCAGCTTTACTAGCGGGGGGCTAGCCAAAAACATTCAGTACTTC; CDR3 protein: CASSFTSGGLAKNIQYF
clone size: NA; D gene: NA; J gene: TRBJ1-1; V gene: TRBV19; CDR3 DNA: TGTGCCAGTAGTATAGGCTTTTTGAGGGGGACTAACATGAACACTGAAGCTTTCTTT; CDR3 protein: CASSIGFLRGTNMNTEAFF
clone size: NA; D gene: TRBD1; J gene: TRBJ1-5; V gene: TRBV6-6; CDR3 DNA: TGTGCCAGCAGTTACTCGGGACAGGGGAATCAGCCCCAGCATTTT; CDR3 protein: CASSYSGQGNQPQHF
clone size: once; D gene: NA; J gene: TRBJ2-7; V gene: TRBV3-1/TRBV3-2; CDR3 DNA: TGTGCCAGCCGGGGAGGGGGCTACGAGCAGTACTTC; CDR3 protein: CASRGGGYEQYF
clone size: NA; D gene: NA; J gene: TRBJ2-2; V gene: TRBV7-3; CDR3 DNA: TGTGCCAGCAGCCCAGAACTAGATCACACCGGGGAGCTGTTTTTT; CDR3 protein: CASSPELDHTGELFF
clone size: few; D gene: NA; J gene: TRBJ1-2; V gene: TRBV25-1; CDR3 DNA: TGTGCCAGTTCCCTCTCGGGGGTGGGAGGCTACACCTTC; CDR3 protein: CASSLSGVGGYTF
clone size: NA; D gene: TRBD1; J gene: TRBJ2-7; V gene: TRBV7-9; CDR3 DNA: TGTGCCAGCAGAAAAGGGACAGAGTACGAGCAGTACTTC; CDR3 protein: CASRKGTEYEQYF
clone size: NA; D gene: TRBD1; J gene: TRBJ2-2; V gene: TRBV18; CDR3 DNA: TGTGCCAGCTCCGCGGACAGGGCGTACACCGGGGAGCTGTTTTTT; CDR3 protein: CASSADRAYTGELFF